Below, 19 T cell receptor beta chains from the same sample are listed, as sequenced in a study of T cells in Graves' hyperthyroidism and ophthalmopathy. RNA transcripts yielded amplified TCR beta CDR3 regions. First-round RT-PCR with HTBI primers amplified the TCR CDR3 region. TCRdb processed the multiplex PCR reads anew with MiXCR; each CDR3 protein has one entry. The table lists 540,000 or so distinct CDR3 sequences, around a sixth of them singletons, with roughly 7.3% in the top ten. The sequencing input was blood. Source of these receptors: a woman in her 30s with Graves' hyperthyroidism.

Of note for this clonotype: Possible read error: a much larger clone is one base away. The genes are TRBV27 and TRBJ1-1; TRBD1 aligns across 7 bases. Germline V gene data show CDR1 as MNHEY and CDR2 as SMNVEV (reference sequence). The CDR3 spans 17 residues. This chain's CDR3 is CAGSLSPPDRVGTEAFF. CDR3 DNA: TGTGCCGGCAGTTTATCCCCCCCTGACAGGGTAGGCACTGAAGCTTTCTTT.

The sample holds many counts of this clonotype. The J gene is TRBJ2-7, the V gene TRBV6-2 or TRBV6-3, with 10 bases lining up with TRBD1. Germline assignment: CDR1 MNHEY and CDR2 SVGEGT. Trimming cost V 6 bases and J 4 bases; bases outside gene matches: 9. This CDR3 is 15 amino acids long. The CDR3 loop is CASRTPGQGTYEQYF. The CDR3 nucleotides read TGTGCCAGCAGAACTCCGGGACAGGGGACTTACGAGCAGTACTTC.

This clonotype has a handful of counts. The V gene is TRBV10-3, the J gene TRBJ1-1; the D is unclear. This CDR3 is 13 amino acids long. Germline values: CDR1 ENHRY, CDR2 SYGVKD. Deletions cut 3 bases from V and 5 bases from J, with 10 bases between. CDR3 in DNA: TGTGCCATCAGTGACACGGGTGGGACTGAAGCTTTCTTT. It is translated as CAISDTGGTEAFF.

The chain joins TRBV19 to TRBJ2-2; 8 bases are a match to TRBD2. Germline CDR1 and CDR2: LNHDA and SQIVND (reference sequence). CDR3 size: 17 residues. V shed 3 bases and J 7 bases; nucleotides not matched to a gene: 13. The CDR3 DNA sequence: TGTGCCAGTAGTATGGGATCGGGACTAGGTGACGGCGGGGAGCTGTTTTTT. Translating it yields CASSMGSGLGDGGELFF.

This clonotype was seen a handful of times. A read error may be the cause here, since a much bigger clone is one base away. The CDR3 protein is CASSIETQYF. In DNA form, the CDR3 reads TGTGCCAGCAGCATAGAGACCCAGTACTTC. The chain couples TRBV2 to TRBJ2-5; D call uncertain. The CDR3 covers 10 residues. The V end lost 6 bases, the J end lost 4 bases, and 3 bases lay between the germline ends. Germline loops: CDR1 SNHLY, CDR2 FYNNEI.

The sample holds a few counts of this clonotype. This chain joins TRBV2 and TRBJ2-7, with TRBD1 identical over 7 bases. CDR1 and CDR2 (germline): SNHLY, FYNNEI. Unmatched junction bases numbered 12, after V lost 5 bases and J lost 5 bases. This CDR3 has 15 amino acids. CDR3 coding DNA: TGTGCCAGCAGTTTCCGGACAGGTCCACCCCACGAGCAGTACTTC. Translated: CASSFRTGPPHEQYF.

The chain carries TRBV5-4 and TRBJ1-1; 8 bases are a match to TRBD1. V lost 0 bases and J lost 9; bases outside the gene matches: 4. The germline V gene has CDR1 SGHNT and CDR2 YYREEE (reference sequence). This CDR3 region has 13 residues. Here the CDR3 DNA reads TGTGCCAGCAGCTTGGTGCACAGGGGGAAAGCTTTCTTT. Protein: CASSLVHRGKAFF.

This clonotype was counted only a few times. V is TRBV4-2 and J is TRBJ2-7; TRBD2 is a possible D gene (6 bases). Germline CDR1 and CDR2: LGHNA and YNFKEQ. V lost 4 bases and J 5 bases, leaving 27 bases between the germline ends. This CDR3 has 18 residues. The DNA for the CDR3 is TGTGCCAGCAGCCCCAAACCCGGGGGATGGGGGGTGGCGGACGAGCAGTACTTC. Protein: CASSPKPGGWGVADEQYF.

At least ten counts were recorded for this clonotype. V is TRBV6-1 and J is TRBJ2-5; D ambiguous. CDR3 length equals 11 residues. Trimming removed 7 bases from V and 1 base from J, with 4 bases in between. Per germline, CDR1 MNHNS and CDR2 SASEGT. CDR3 sequence reads: CASTIQETQYF. The CDR3 DNA follows: TGTGCCAGCACGATCCAAGAGACCCAGTACTTC.

CDR3 DNA: TGTGCCACCAGCAGAGTTGGGACAGGGGAAGGGACCGGGGAGCTGTTTTTT. It is translated as CATSRVGTGEGTGELFF. The chain carries TRBV15 and TRBJ2-2; 10 nucleotides align to TRBD1. Trimming took 1 base from V and 5 from J; bases not matched to a gene: 7. This CDR3 spans 17 amino acids. Looked up from germline, CDR1 is LNHNV and CDR2 is YYDKDF (reference sequence).

The chain has TRBV20-1 and TRBJ2-2, with D uncertain. This CDR3 has 13 amino acids. Germline V gives CDR1 DFQATT, CDR2 SNEGSKA (reference sequence). Trimming shortened V by 7 bases and J by 0 bases, and 9 bases separated the two germline ends. CDR3 DNA sequence: TGCAGTGTTCAGGTTTCGAACACCGGGGAGCTGTTTTTT. It yields the protein CSVQVSNTGELFF.

This clonotype has more than one count but fewer than ten. The chain employs TRBV18 and TRBJ1-5; weak D call: TRBD1 (5 bases). Germline values: CDR1 KGHSH, CDR2 LQKENI. This CDR3 has 16 amino acids. Trimming cost V 1 base and J 6 bases, with 16 bases left between them. Written as DNA, the CDR3 is TGTGCCAGCTCACCACGGGACGGCGGCGGGACTCAGCCCCAGCATTTT. The encoded protein is CASSPRDGGGTQPQHF.

The chain combines TRBV18 with TRBJ2-2, with 11 bases identical to TRBD2. Germline V gene lookup returns CDR1 KGHSH and CDR2 LQKENI. V trimming: 3 bases; J trimming: 0 bases; junction bases outside the gene matches: 3. This CDR3 has 17 residues. CDR3 DNA sequence: TGTGCCAGCTCACCGCGTAGCGGGGGGGCGAACACCGGGGAGCTGTTTTTT. It codes for CASSPRSGGANTGELFF.

This clonotype was recorded many times. The rearrangement joins TRBV5-1 to TRBJ2-7; 7 nucleotides line up with TRBD2. The CDR3 covers 15 residues. The ends lost 3 bases at V and 6 bases at J; junction bases unmatched: 12. Per germline, CDR1 SGHRS and CDR2 YFSETQ. The CDR3 DNA reads as TGCGCCAGCAGCTGGGACCTCGGGGAGGGCCGCGAGCAGTACTTC. It yields the protein CASSWDLGEGREQYF. Variable domain in full (rest from reference TRBV5-1 and TRBJ2-7): KAGVTQTPRYLIKTRGQQVTLSCSPISGHRSVSWYQQTPGQGLQFLFEYFSETQRNKGNFPGRFSGRQFSNSRSEMNVSTLELGDSALYLCASSWDLGEGREQYFGPGTRLTVT.

This clonotype has ten or more counts. The chain has TRBV7-3 and TRBJ2-7; maybe TRBD1 (6 bases). Trimming removed 4 bases at V and 9 bases at J, with 28 bases between. The germline gives CDR1 SGHTA, CDR2 FQGTGA. This CDR3 comprises 17 residues. The CDR3 nucleotides read TGTGCCAGCAGCTCCGTCACCCACAGGGACACTAGGGGTTCGCAGTACTTC. Its translation is CASSSVTHRDTRGSQYF. Complete variable domain (other parts from reference TRBV7-3 and TRBJ2-7): GAGVSQTPSNKVTEKGKYVELRCDPISGHTALYWYRQSLGQGPEFLIYFQGTGAADDSGLPNDRFFAVRPEGSVSTLKIQRTERGDSAVYLCASSSVTHRDTRGSQYFGPGTRLTVT.

This clonotype was counted at least ten times. CDR3 nucleotide sequence: TGTGCCAGCAGTATCCGGGACTATTTTGGCGAGCAGTACTTC. This gives the protein CASSIRDYFGEQYF. The rearrangement joins TRBV6-2 or TRBV6-3 to TRBJ2-7; 7 bases line up with TRBD2. V lost 5 bases, J lost 6 bases, and 10 bases stayed unmatched. Germline values: CDR1 MNHEY, CDR2 SVGEGT. This CDR3 is built from 14 residues.

In its sample, this clonotype was seen many times. The rearrangement joins TRBV27 to TRBJ2-3, with 10 bases matching TRBD2. The CDR3 contains 17 residues. The ends lost 3 bases at V and 2 bases at J; junction bases unmatched: 8. In germline, CDR1 is MNHEY, CDR2 SMNVEV (reference sequence). CDR3: CASSFWASGGPTDTQYF. The CDR3 DNA reads as TGTGCCAGCAGTTTCTGGGCTAGCGGGGGTCCCACAGATACGCAGTATTTT.

In this sample, this clonotype turned up many times. CDR3 coding DNA: TGTGCCAGCAGCACACGGGACAGCTCTTACAATGAGCAGTTCTTC. It translates to CASSTRDSSYNEQFF. This chain uses TRBV7-7 with TRBJ2-1; TRBD1 matches 7 bases. Germline-derived CDR1 and CDR2 are SSHAT and FNYEAQ (reference sequence). The CDR3 runs 15 residues. J lost 4 bases, V lost 5 bases, and 8 bases had no gene match.

This clonotype was seen at least ten times. The rearrangement joins TRBV2 to TRBJ1-5; D is unclear. The CDR3 has 12 residues. Between the trimmed V and J ends, which lost 7 bases and 7 bases, there was a span of 11 bases. Germline CDR1 is SNHLY and CDR2 is FYNNEI. The CDR3 loop is CASTRGGQPQHF. The CDR3 DNA is TGTGCCAGCACGCGGGGTGGACAGCCCCAGCATTTT.